This record covers a single TCR beta chain. Its antigen remains unknown. The sample is drawn from a study of T cell responses to AZD1222 COVID-19 vaccine. The protocol was immunoSEQ multiplex PCR, while the TCRdb copy is restricted to in-frame clones and leaves out a portion. The table lists roughly 100,000 clones, around nine tenths of them singletons. The germline V gene has CDR1 MDHEN and CDR2 SYDVKM. V lost 4 bases, J lost 1 base, and 16 bases lay in between. The CDR3 contains 16 residues. Findings and caveats of the study: Repertoire sampling occurred only after the peak T cell response. It should be noted that donors were predominantly white British and more often female, and clonal diversity was possibly underestimated. Spike-specific TCR depth and breadth grew after two AZD1222 doses. Spike was spanned by vaccine-associated CD4 TCRs, with dominance at 160-218 and 743-854.

The receptor was isolated from an adult who received the MenACWY meningococcal vaccine as a control. The sequences come from peripheral blood, collected 28 days after the second dose of the MenACWY control vaccine. J is TRBJ2-5 and V is TRBV28; possible D gene TRBD1, 6 bases. The CDR3 sequence: CASSSTGTPPQETQYF. As DNA, the CDR3 is TGTGCCAGCAGTTCAACCGGGACACCTCCCCAAGAGACCCAGTACTTC.